These 8 T cell receptor beta chains were sequenced from one sample in a study of T cells in Graves' hyperthyroidism and ophthalmopathy. RNA transcripts were the template for amplifying TCR beta CDR3 regions. HTBI primers drove first-round RT-PCR of the TCR CDR3. One entry per CDR3 protein, called by TCRdb with MiXCR from the multiplex PCR reads. Of about 380,000 distinct CDR3 sequences in the sample, less than 20% are singletons; the top ten hold 35% to 45%. Source material: blood. The receptors come from a man between 18 and 29 years old with Graves' ophthalmopathy.

This clonotype was seen a few times. One junction end does not reproduce the germline sequence, and a read error may be involved. The J gene is TRBJ2-5, the V gene TRBV28; possibly TRBD2 for D (6 bases). CDR1 is MDHEN, CDR2 SYDVKM, per germline. CDR3 length: 12 residues. The CDR3 here is CVSTGLGGTQYF. The CDR3 DNA sequence: TGTGTCAGCACCGGACTGGGGGGGACCCAGTACTTC.

This clonotype was recorded many times. The chain joins TRBV27 to TRBJ2-2; weak D call: TRBD1 (5 bases). Per germline, CDR1 MNHEY and CDR2 SMNVEV (reference sequence). V lost 7 bases to trimming and J lost 5 bases, with 8 bases between them. The CDR3 covers 12 residues. CDR3 coding DNA: TGTGCCAGCACTAGGGGAACCGGGGAGCTGTTTTTT. Translated, it gives CASTRGTGELFF.

The sample holds many counts of this clonotype. The gene calls are TRBV27 and TRBJ2-5, with TRBD2 matching over 7 bases. The CDR3 spans 14 residues. V lost 6 bases, J lost 1 base, and 5 bases stayed unmatched. The germline V gene encodes CDR1 MNHEY and CDR2 SMNVEV (reference sequence). DNA of the CDR3: TGTGCCAGCAGCAAAGCGGGGATCCAAGAGACCCAGTACTTC. Its translation: CASSKAGIQETQYF.

The chain is built from TRBV5-5 and TRBJ2-1, with a weak D call TRBD1 (5 bases). The CDR3 is made up of 15 amino acids. V lost 0 bases to trimming and J lost 1 base, with 8 bases between them. CDR1 and CDR2 (germline): SGHKS, YYEKEE (reference sequence). CDR3 residues: CASSLETESYNEQFF. CDR3 bases: TGTGCCAGCAGCTTGGAGACAGAGTCCTACAATGAGCAGTTCTTC.

This rearrangement joins TRBV9 to TRBJ2-3; possibly TRBD1 for D (5 bases). The V gene's germline CDR1 is SGDLS and CDR2 YYNGEE. V lost 0 bases and J 2 bases, leaving 13 bases between the germline ends. This CDR3 has 16 residues. CDR3 protein: CASSVARGGATDTQYF. CDR3 nucleotide sequence: TGTGCCAGCAGCGTAGCTAGGGGCGGAGCCACAGATACGCAGTATTTT.

This chain links TRBV3-1 with TRBJ1-1; 8 nucleotides agree with TRBD1. After removal of 0 bases from V and 5 bases from J, the junction contained 5 bases not matched to a gene. The CDR3 spans 15 residues. The germline CDR1 and CDR2 sequences are LGHDT and YNNKEL (reference sequence). The CDR3 sequence is CASSQEHRGMTEAFF. DNA for the CDR3: TGTGCCAGCAGCCAAGAACACAGGGGGATGACTGAAGCTTTCTTT.

This rearrangement joins TRBV10-3 to TRBJ1-2; 7 bases map to TRBD1. The CDR3 totals 13 residues. The germline gives CDR1 ENHRY, CDR2 SYGVKD. V lost 4 bases, J lost 6 bases, and 5 bases stayed unmatched. CDR3 in amino acids: CAISVTGKDGYTF. The DNA for the CDR3 is TGTGCCATCAGTGTGACAGGGAAGGATGGCTACACCTTC.

This clonotype has at least ten counts. This chain uses TRBV11-2 with TRBJ2-5; D remains ambiguous. Germline assignment: CDR1 SGHAT and CDR2 FQNNGV. This CDR3 contains 15 residues. Trimming stripped 1 base from V and 2 bases from J, with 11 bases between. CDR3 sequence: CASSLAYRRQETQYF. In nucleotides, the CDR3 is TGTGCCAGCAGCTTAGCGTATCGGCGACAAGAGACCCAGTACTTC.